Listed here are 16 T cell receptor beta chains from one sample, sequenced in a study of technical replicates of blood from a handful of donors. Here immunoSEQ multiplex PCR was the method, and the copy in TCRdb shows in-frame clones only, minus some. This repertoire shows 87,000 or so clones, just under 95% found once; its top ten account for roughly 0.35%. Sequenced input: T cells isolated from PBMCs. The receptor set was obtained from a human donor in good health.

The gene calls are TRBV2 and TRBJ2-5; 11 bases match TRBD1. The CDR3 extends over 17 amino acids. With V trimmed by 1 base and J by 4 bases, 8 bases remained unmatched. CDR1 and CDR2 (germline): SNHLY, FYNNEI. CDR3 DNA: TGTGCCAGCAGTGAAGATTTGGGACAGGGGGACCGAGAGACCCAGTACTTC. This codes for CASSEDLGQGDRETQYF.

The V gene is TRBV15, the J gene TRBJ1-1; a possible D gene is TRBD1 (6 bases). Germline CDR1 reads LNHNV; CDR2 reads YYDKDF (reference sequence). Trimming removed 3 bases at V and 8 bases at J, with 10 bases between. The CDR3 contains 12 residues. DNA for the CDR3: TGTGCCACCAGCAGCGCGCAGGGGGAAGCTTTCTTT. It specifies CATSSAQGEAFF.

The genes are TRBV9 and TRBJ1-1; no firm D call. Germline-derived CDR1 and CDR2 are SGDLS and YYNGEE. The CDR3 runs 16 residues. V shed 0 bases and J shed 3 bases, with 15 bases lying between them. CDR3 loop: CASSVADHGLYTEAFF. CDR3 nucleotides: TGTGCCAGCAGCGTAGCTGATCACGGTCTTTACACTGAAGCTTTCTTT.

V usage is TRBV5-6 and J usage is TRBJ2-7, with 9 positions matching TRBD1. The germline V gene has CDR1 SGHDT and CDR2 YYEEEE. This CDR3 comprises 14 residues. Losses at the gene ends were 4 bases for V and 5 bases for J; bases not matched to a gene: 7. CDR3 residues: CASSTRDRVDEQYF. CDR3 sequence (DNA): TGTGCCAGCAGCACCCGGGACAGGGTCGACGAGCAGTACTTC.

The V and J genes are TRBV6-5 and TRBJ1-1; D gene unclear. CDR1 MNHEY and CDR2 SVGAGI come from the germline V gene. The CDR3 runs to 15 residues. Trimming shortened V by 0 bases and J by 3 bases, and 11 bases separated the two germline ends. CDR3: CASSYSLAVYTEAFF. CDR3 nucleotides: TGTGCCAGCAGTTACTCGTTGGCGGTCTACACTGAAGCTTTCTTT.

The chain uses TRBV5-4 and TRBJ1-1; 9 nucleotides line up with TRBD1. The CDR3 length is 14 residues. The trim removed 2 bases at V and 4 bases at J, leaving 3 bases unmatched. Germline CDR1 SGHNT, CDR2 YYREEE (reference sequence). CDR3 loop: CASSFLQGATEAFF. Written as DNA, the CDR3 is TGTGCCAGCAGCTTTCTACAGGGGGCCACTGAAGCTTTCTTT.

V is TRBV5-4 and J is TRBJ2-7, with D possibly matching TRBD2 (6 bases). V was cut by 2 bases and J by 4 bases, with 16 bases left in between. There are 15 residues in the CDR3. Germline V gene sequence: CDR1 SGHNT, CDR2 YYREEE (reference sequence). In nucleotides, the CDR3 is TGTGCCAGCAGCTTCCTTTGGGGGGATGTATACGAGCAGTACTTC. Translated, it gives CASSFLWGDVYEQYF.

The V and J genes are TRBV19 and TRBJ2-7, with TRBD2 matching 12 bases. V shed 5 bases, J shed 5 bases, and the junction held 7 bases outside the gene matches. The CDR3 totals 15 residues. Germline CDR1 and CDR2: LNHDA and SQIVND (reference sequence). The CDR3, as DNA: TGTGCCAGTAGTGCCGCTCTAGCGGGAGGGAACGAGCAGTACTTC. Translating it yields CASSAALAGGNEQYF. The full variable domain, rest sourced from reference TRBV19 and TRBJ2-7, is DGGITQSPKYLFRKEGQNVTLSCEQNLNHDAMYWYRQDPGQGLRLIYYSQIVNDFQKGDIAEGYSVSREKKESFPLTVTSAQKNPTAFYLCASSAALAGGNEQYFGPGTRLTVT.

The chain is built from TRBV7-2 and TRBJ2-2; tentative D call: TRBD1 (5 bases). CDR3 length: 15 amino acids. Trimming removed 7 bases at V and 3 bases at J, with 15 bases between. Germline V gene sequence: CDR1 SGHTA, CDR2 FQGNSA. This CDR3 reads CASTERQSDTGELFF. CDR3 nucleotides: TGTGCCAGCACGGAACGACAGTCCGACACCGGGGAGCTGTTTTTT.

This chain connects TRBV28 to TRBJ2-7; 10 bases align to TRBD2. With V trimmed by 7 bases and J by 6 bases, 12 bases remained unmatched. The length of the CDR3 is 15 residues. CDR1 is MDHEN, CDR2 SYDVKM, per germline. The CDR3 sequence is CASINSAGGPIEQYF. The CDR3 DNA follows: TGTGCCAGCATTAATTCAGCGGGAGGGCCTATCGAGCAGTACTTC.

The V and J genes are TRBV5-1 and TRBJ2-2; TRBD2 might be the D (5 bases). The CDR3 has 18 amino acids. Germline V CDR1 and CDR2: SGHRS, YFSETQ. Trimming took 2 bases from V and 4 from J, leaving 21 bases between them. The CDR3 region is CASSFSPSRGIGTGELFF. CDR3 bases: TGCGCCAGCAGCTTCAGTCCATCGAGAGGGATCGGCACCGGGGAGCTGTTTTTT.

The V call is TRBV2, the J call TRBJ2-3; unclear D gene. The length of the CDR3 is 12 residues. In germline, CDR1 is SNHLY, CDR2 FYNNEI. Trimming removed 4 bases from V and 4 bases from J, with 6 bases in between. Written as DNA, the CDR3 is TGTGCCAGCAGTGTAGTACCAGATACGCAGTATTTT. Its translation: CASSVVPDTQYF. Full variable domain (missing parts from reference TRBV2 and TRBJ2-3): EPEVTQTPSHQVTQMGQEVILRCVPISNHLYFYWYRQILGQKVEFLVSFYNNEISEKSEIFDDQFSVERPDGSNFTLKIRSTKLEDSAMYFCASSVVPDTQYFGPGTRLTVL.

V is TRBV6-1 and J is TRBJ2-5, with 7 nucleotides matching TRBD1. Per germline, CDR1 MNHNS and CDR2 SASEGT. V lost 6 bases, J lost 4 bases, and 8 bases stayed unmatched. This CDR3 spans 14 amino acids. The chain's CDR3 is CASSDRGQRETQYF. CDR3 DNA sequence: TGTGCCAGCAGCGATAGGGGACAGAGAGAGACCCAGTACTTC.

The rearrangement links TRBV27 to TRBJ2-5; 10 bases line up with TRBD1. Trimming at V came to 1 base and at J to 5 bases, leaving 1 base not matched to a gene. There are 14 residues in the CDR3. The V gene's germline CDR1 is MNHEY and CDR2 SMNVEV (reference sequence). The CDR3 is CASSLWDRGETQYF. CDR3 bases: TGTGCCAGCAGTTTATGGGACAGGGGTGAGACCCAGTACTTC.

This clone was seen once. Here the CDR3 DNA reads TGTGCCAGCAGCCAAACCGGGACAGGGGACGGAAAACTGTTTTTT. Its translation: CASSQTGTGDGKLFF. The J gene is TRBJ1-4, the V gene TRBV27, with TRBD1 identical over 10 bases. V lost 6 bases, J lost 10 bases, and 11 bases stayed unmatched. The CDR3 runs 15 residues. Per germline, CDR1 MNHEY and CDR2 SMNVEV (reference sequence). The full variable domain, completed using reference TRBV27 and TRBJ1-4, is EAQVTQNPRYLITVTGKKLTVTCSQNMNHEYMSWYRQDPGLGLRQIYYSMNVEVTDKGDVPEGYKVSRKEKRNFPLILESPSPNQTSLYFCASSQTGTGDGKLFFGSGTQLSVL.

DNA for the CDR3: TGTGCCTGGAGCACAGGGGGCGATTGGGGGGAGACCCAGTACTTC. It yields the protein CAWSTGGDWGETQYF. The chain uses TRBV30 and TRBJ2-5, with 9 bases that match TRBD1. CDR3 length equals 15 residues. J lost 5 bases, V lost 3 bases, and 10 bases had no gene match. Germline V gene data show CDR1 as GTSNPN and CDR2 as SVGIG (reference sequence).